The 19 T cell receptor beta chains in this list originate from one sample, sequenced in a study of shared T cell receptors in the human thymus (dated by TCRdb to the early 2020s). Library preparation was by the immunoSEQ multiplex PCR assay. Drawn from immuneACCESS, this table holds only the in-frame rearrangements with V and J called that TCRdb kept. Clones are partly lost; checked studies trace under half to an unresolved V gene and leave the rest unexplained. A total of some 760,000 clones appear in this sample, approximately 83% of them only once. Clones ranked in the top ten supply around 0.0099% of the sample. The same data also contributed to another study, on human thymus T cells.

Material: thymocytes. These receptor sequences come from a girl under two years old with a congenital heart defect. Donor details come from another sample of the same person, matched by shared clones.

The chain's CDR3 is CASSSWTGNYGYTF. The CDR3 region has the DNA TGTGCCAGCAGTTCCTGGACAGGGAACTATGGCTACACCTTC. The gene calls are TRBV27 and TRBJ1-2, with TRBD1 identical over 8 bases. The CDR3 is 14 residues long. With 4 bases clipped from V and 2 bases from J, the junction kept 3 bases outside the gene matches. Germline V gene lookup returns CDR1 MNHEY and CDR2 SMNVEV (reference sequence).

The V and J genes are TRBV7-9 and TRBJ1-1, with D perhaps TRBD1 (6 bases). Germline V gene lookup returns CDR1 SEHNR and CDR2 FQNEAQ (reference sequence). The V end lost 10 bases, the J end lost 2 bases, and 8 bases lay between the germline ends. This CDR3 has 11 residues. CDR3 sequence (DNA): TGTGCCATAGGGGGAAACACTGAAGCTTTCTTT. Protein: CAIGGNTEAFF.

The chain joins TRBV5-4 to TRBJ1-2, with TRBD1 identical over 7 bases. The germline CDR1 and CDR2 sequences are SGHNT and YYREEE (reference sequence). CDR3 size: 13 residues. V shed 4 bases, J shed 3 bases, and the junction held 3 bases outside the gene matches. CDR3 in amino acids: CASSRGTDYGYTF. DNA for the CDR3: TGTGCCAGCAGCCGGGGGACAGACTATGGCTACACCTTC.

The chain carries TRBV4-3 and TRBJ2-2, with 9 bases fitting TRBD2. The CDR3 covers 21 residues. V lost 0 bases to trimming and J lost 3 bases; unmatched junction nucleotides: 17. Looked up from germline, CDR1 is LGHNA and CDR2 is YSLEER. The chain's CDR3 is CASSQDWRLLAGGDDTGELFF. CDR3 sequence (DNA): TGCGCCAGCAGCCAAGATTGGAGATTGTTGGCGGGGGGGGACGACACCGGGGAGCTGTTTTTT.

This rearrangement joins TRBV11-2 to TRBJ2-3, with D perhaps matching TRBD1 (6 bases). Germline CDR1 SGHAT, CDR2 FQNNGV. Trimming took off 2 bases at V and 5 bases at J, with 8 bases between the two ends. CDR3 length: 13 amino acids. The CDR3 here is CASSLYREDTQYF. The CDR3, as DNA: TGTGCCAGCAGCTTATACAGGGAAGATACGCAGTATTTT.

V gene TRBV10-3 combines with J gene TRBJ2-1; D not certain. This CDR3 region has 15 residues. The germline CDR1 and CDR2 sequences are ENHRY and SYGVKD. V lost 4 bases to trimming and J lost 0 bases, with 10 bases between them. The CDR3 DNA follows: TGTGCCATCAGTGTCGAGGCCTCCTCCTACAATGAGCAGTTCTTC. It specifies CAISVEASSYNEQFF.

V gene TRBV11-2 combines with J gene TRBJ1-3; TRBD1 is a possible D gene (5 bases). This CDR3 contains 18 residues. The V end lost 0 bases, the J end lost 0 bases, and 15 bases lay between the germline ends. The germline V gene encodes CDR1 SGHAT and CDR2 FQNNGV. The CDR3 loop is CASSLEPQGLGSGNTIYF. The CDR3 DNA reads TGTGCCAGCAGCTTAGAACCGCAGGGTTTAGGCTCTGGAAACACCATATATTTT.

The chain joins TRBV9 to TRBJ2-5; D gene unclear. V lost 0 bases and J lost 5, with 11 bases in between. CDR1 and CDR2 from the germline V gene are SGDLS and YYNGEE. The CDR3 spans 14 residues. CDR3 protein: CASSVGPSRETQYF. CDR3 DNA sequence: TGTGCCAGCAGCGTAGGCCCTAGTAGGGAGACCCAGTACTTC.

The chain recombines TRBV2 with TRBJ1-6; 8 bases fit TRBD1. This CDR3 spans 14 amino acids. V gave up 4 bases and J gave up 10 bases; unmatched junction bases: 6. Germline V lookup: CDR1 SNHLY, CDR2 FYNNEI. The chain's CDR3 is CASSVDREGSPLHF. CDR3 in DNA: TGTGCCAGCAGTGTGGACAGGGAAGGATCACCCCTCCACTTT. Full variable domain (rest looked up from reference TRBV2 and TRBJ1-6): EPEVTQTPSHQVTQMGQEVILRCVPISNHLYFYWYRQILGQKVEFLVSFYNNEISEKSEIFDDQFSVERPDGSNFTLKIRSTKLEDSAMYFCASSVDREGSPLHFGNGTRLTVT.

The chain employs TRBV7-2 and TRBJ1-1; D perhaps matches TRBD1 (5 bases). Germline V lookup: CDR1 SGHTA, CDR2 FQGNSA. The V gene lost 5 bases and the J gene lost 2 bases, with 12 bases spanning the gap. The CDR3 has 14 residues. The chain's CDR3 is CASSRGTGNTEAFF. Here the CDR3 DNA reads TGTGCCAGCAGCCGGGGGACTGGTAACACTGAAGCTTTCTTT.

The chain combines TRBV7-8 with TRBJ1-2; D possibly corresponds to TRBD1 (6 bases). V lost 3 bases to trimming and J lost 8 bases, with 19 bases between them. CDR3 length: 15 residues. Germline V lookup: CDR1 SGHVS, CDR2 FQNEAQ. CDR3 sequence (DNA): TGTGCCAGCAGCTTGGTAACGGGACACCCTTTCGGCTACACCTTC. This translates into CASSLVTGHPFGYTF.

This sequence joins TRBV28 and TRBJ1-1; tentative D call: TRBD1 (5 bases). V was pared by 7 bases and J by 4 bases, with 22 bases between. The CDR3 totals 16 residues. Germline loops: CDR1 MDHEN, CDR2 SYDVKM. The CDR3 DNA is TGTGCCAGCACCCCCCTGCGGGAGACAGCACTCACTGAAGCTTTCTTT. Protein product: CASTPLRETALTEAFF.

On this clone itself: A junction end diverges from the germline sequence, so it may reflect a read error. The J gene is TRBJ1-1, the V gene TRBV30; D unclear. Germline V lookup: CDR1 GTSNPN, CDR2 SVGIG (reference sequence). This CDR3 contains 13 residues. The CDR3 nucleotides are TGTGCCCGGAGGAACACTAAGAACACTGAAGCTTTCTTT. The encoded protein is CARRNTKNTEAFF.

This chain connects TRBV29-1 to TRBJ1-2; 8 nucleotides agree with TRBD1. Germline loops: CDR1 SQVTM, CDR2 ANQGSEA. The J segment lost 4 bases and the V segment lost 3 bases, leaving 7 bases of the junction unmatched. The CDR3 runs to 14 residues. DNA for the CDR3: TGCAGCGTTGAGCAGGGGGCTCCCTCCTATGGCTACACCTTC. Its translation is CSVEQGAPSYGYTF. The entire variable domain, with the rest obtained from reference TRBV29-1 and TRBJ1-2, is as follows: SAVISQKPSRDICQRGTSLTIQCQVDSQVTMMFWYRQQPGQSLTLIATANQGSEATYESGFVIDKFPISRPNLTFSTLTVSNMSPEDSSIYLCSVEQGAPSYGYTFGSGTRLTVV.

The gene calls are TRBV9 and TRBJ1-3; D not resolved. The CDR3 runs 13 residues. Germline lookup yields CDR1 SGDLS and CDR2 YYNGEE. V lost 7 bases and J lost 0, with 8 bases in between. The CDR3 nucleotides read TGTGCCAGCGCGGGGTCCTCTGGAAACACCATATATTTT. Its translation is CASAGSSGNTIYF.

The V call is TRBV11-2, the J call TRBJ2-3, with 7 bases identical to TRBD2. The germline gives CDR1 SGHAT, CDR2 FQNNGV. This CDR3 is built from 13 residues. V shed 5 bases and J 4 bases; nucleotides not matched to a gene: 3. CDR3 protein: CASSPSGADTQYF. The CDR3 bases are TGTGCCAGCAGCCCCAGCGGGGCAGATACGCAGTATTTT. The complete variable domain, with remaining parts taken from reference TRBV11-2 and TRBJ2-3, reads EAGVAQSPRYKIIEKRQSVAFWCNPISGHATLYWYQQILGQGPKLLIQFQNNGVVDDSQLPKDRFSAERLKGVDSTLKIQPAKLEDSAVYLCASSPSGADTQYFGPGTRLTVL.

The chain's CDR3 is CASSPQVRGLNEQFF. CDR3 bases: TGTGCCAGCAGCCCCCAGGTGCGGGGTTTAAATGAGCAGTTCTTC. The chain is built from TRBV7-2 and TRBJ2-1; D perhaps matches TRBD2 (6 bases). The CDR3 is 15 amino acids. CDR1 and CDR2 (germline): SGHTA, FQGNSA. V gave up 5 bases and J gave up 7 bases, with 18 bases separating them.

This rearrangement joins TRBV5-6 to TRBJ1-1; TRBD1 matches at 7 bases. CDR3 size: 14 residues. With 0 bases clipped from V and 2 bases from J, the junction kept 1 base outside the gene matches. Germline values: CDR1 SGHDT, CDR2 YYEEEE. CDR3 loop: CASSLAGGNTEAFF. CDR3 in DNA: TGTGCCAGCAGCTTGGCAGGGGGAAACACTGAAGCTTTCTTT.

This clone was counted a few times. V is TRBV13 and J is TRBJ1-1, with no clear D. The V end was cut by 4 bases, the J end by 4 bases, with 16 bases between. Looked up from germline, CDR1 is PRHDT and CDR2 is FYEKMQ (reference sequence). This CDR3 is built from 15 residues. The CDR3 nucleotides read TGTGCCAGCAGCTGCGATGTGAGGGATTCCACTGAAGCTTTCTTT. Translated: CASSCDVRDSTEAFF.